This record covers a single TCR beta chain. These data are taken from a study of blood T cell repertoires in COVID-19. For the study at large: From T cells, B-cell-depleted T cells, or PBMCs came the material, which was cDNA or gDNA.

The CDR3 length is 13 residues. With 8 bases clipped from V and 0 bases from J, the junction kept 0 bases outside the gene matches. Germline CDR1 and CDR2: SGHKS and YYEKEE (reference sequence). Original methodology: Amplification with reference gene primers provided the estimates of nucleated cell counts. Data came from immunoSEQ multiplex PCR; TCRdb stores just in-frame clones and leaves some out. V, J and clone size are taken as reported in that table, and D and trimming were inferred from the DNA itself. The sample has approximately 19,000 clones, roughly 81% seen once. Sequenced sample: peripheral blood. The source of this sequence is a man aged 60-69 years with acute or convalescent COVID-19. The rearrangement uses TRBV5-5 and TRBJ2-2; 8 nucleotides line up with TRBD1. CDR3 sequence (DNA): TGTGCCAGGGACAGGGCGAACACCGGGGAGCTGTTTTTT. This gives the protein CARDRANTGELFF.